Listed below are T cell receptor beta chains from one sample, sequenced in a study of siplizumab effects on memory and regulatory T cells. TCRdb keeps only in-frame clones here, not all; method: immunoSEQ multiplex PCR. The repertoire holds some 56,000 clones, with just over 95% as singletons. Sequencing was carried out using naive CD8+ T cells sorted from blood. The receptors were gathered from a human donor in good health. The CDR3 runs from the conserved cysteine through the conserved F or W. D genes are given only for firm matches. Size is omitted from some rows. Given values are once, few, many or a class for expanded clones.

V: TRBV30
size: NA
J: TRBJ1-1
D: NA
CDR3: CARGANMNTEAFF
DNA: TGTGCCCGGGGGGCGAATATGAACACTGAAGCTTTCTTT

V: TRBV27
size: NA
J: TRBJ1-4
D: NA
CDR3: CASSSAVSGPNEKLFF
DNA: TGTGCCAGCAGTTCGGCGGTGTCCGGACCTAATGAAAAACTGTTTTTT

V: TRBV2
size: NA
J: TRBJ2-6
D: NA
CDR3: CASSEIRGEDGANVLTF
DNA: TGTGCCAGCAGTGAAATTCGGGGTGAGGATGGGGCCAACGTCCTGACTTTC

V: TRBV4-1
size: once
J: TRBJ1-2
D: TRBD1
CDR3: CASSQVPQGANYGYTF
DNA: TGCGCCAGCAGCCAAGTTCCCCAGGGGGCTAACTATGGCTACACCTTC

V: TRBV5-4
size: NA
J: TRBJ1-5
D: NA
CDR3: CASSPSASSNQPQHF
DNA: TGTGCCAGCAGCCCGTCGGCGAGTAGCAATCAGCCCCAGCATTTT

V: TRBV12-5
size: NA
J: TRBJ1-1
D: NA
CDR3: CASGGAGLPAGAFF
DNA: TGTGCTAGTGGCGGAGCGGGTCTCCCCGCTGGGGCTTTCTTT

V: TRBV7-9
size: NA
J: TRBJ2-1
D: TRBD2
CDR3: CASSSSGLARYNEQFF
DNA: TGTGCCAGCAGCTCCTCGGGACTAGCGAGATACAATGAGCAGTTCTTC

V: TRBV7-3
size: NA
J: TRBJ2-1
D: NA
CDR3: CASSLNRASYNEQFF
DNA: TGTGCCAGCAGCTTAAACAGGGCCTCCTACAATGAGCAGTTCTTC

V: TRBV7-3
size: NA
J: TRBJ2-5
D: TRBD1
CDR3: CASSLYSGQGVTQYF
DNA: TGTGCCAGCAGCTTATATTCCGGACAGGGGGTGACCCAGTACTTC

V: TRBV10-3
size: once
J: TRBJ2-3
D: TRBD1
CDR3: CATDRGDDTQYF
DNA: TGTGCCACGGACAGGGGCGATGATACGCAGTATTTT

V: TRBV2
size: NA
J: TRBJ1-5
D: NA
CDR3: CASSDGANLQHF
DNA: TGTGCCAGCAGTGACGGCGCCAATTTGCAGCATTTT

V: TRBV7-9
size: NA
J: TRBJ2-1
D: TRBD2
CDR3: CASSTTGLAGGIPYNEQFF
DNA: TGTGCCAGCAGCACTACAGGACTAGCGGGAGGGATCCCCTACAATGAGCAGTTCTTC

V: TRBV6-5
size: NA
J: TRBJ2-6
D: TRBD1
CDR3: CASTQGDNLTF
DNA: TGTGCCAGCACCCAGGGGGACAACCTGACTTTC

V: TRBV15
size: NA
J: TRBJ2-7
D: TRBD1
CDR3: CATGGTDRVGEQYF
DNA: TGTGCCACCGGCGGCACTGACAGGGTCGGGGAGCAGTACTTC

V: TRBV6-5
size: NA
J: TRBJ1-2
D: TRBD1
CDR3: CASKHRGKGYTF
DNA: TGTGCCAGCAAACACAGGGGCAAAGGCTACACCTTC

V: TRBV4-1
size: NA
J: TRBJ2-7
D: TRBD2
CDR3: CASSQETSGRPYEQYF
DNA: TGCGCCAGCAGCCAAGAGACTAGCGGGAGGCCCTACGAGCAGTACTTC

V: TRBV2
size: few
J: TRBJ1-2
D: NA
CDR3: CASSDSLDGYTF
DNA: TGTGCCAGCAGTGATAGCCTGGATGGCTACACCTTC

V: TRBV7-8
size: NA
J: TRBJ2-6
D: NA
CDR3: CASSPTGFHVLTF
DNA: TGTGCCAGCAGCCCTACGGGGTTCCACGTCCTGACTTTC

V: TRBV9
size: NA
J: TRBJ2-7
D: NA
CDR3: CASSVAAQSYEQYF
DNA: TGTGCCAGCAGCGTAGCCGCCCAGTCCTACGAGCAGTACTTC

V: TRBV14
size: NA
J: TRBJ1-2
D: TRBD1
CDR3: CASSWRQGNYGYTF
DNA: TGTGCCAGCAGCTGGCGACAGGGGAACTATGGCTACACCTTC

V: TRBV7-9
size: NA
J: TRBJ2-7
D: NA
CDR3: CASSPTNYEQYF
DNA: TGTGCCAGCAGCCCAACGAACTACGAGCAGTACTTC

V: TRBV7-2
size: NA
J: TRBJ2-2
D: NA
CDR3: CASSLLSGLVDTGELFF
DNA: TGTGCCAGCAGCTTATTGTCAGGGCTAGTTGACACCGGGGAGCTGTTTTTT

V: TRBV6-5
size: NA
J: TRBJ2-7
D: NA
CDR3: CASTSDPEGYEQYF
DNA: TGTGCCAGCACCTCGGACCCAGAAGGCTACGAGCAGTACTTC

V: TRBV4-2
size: NA
J: TRBJ2-1
D: NA
CDR3: CASSQDNEYNEQFF
DNA: TGTGCCAGCAGCCAAGATAACGAGTACAATGAGCAGTTCTTC

V: TRBV10-3
size: NA
J: TRBJ2-1
D: NA
CDR3: CAIRLDIGEQFF
DNA: TGTGCCATAAGACTAGATATCGGTGAGCAGTTCTTC

V: TRBV15
size: NA
J: TRBJ2-5
D: NA
CDR3: CATSRTSEETQYF
DNA: TGTGCCACCAGCAGAACCTCCGAAGAGACCCAGTACTTC